Here is one T cell receptor (beta chain) with its context. Its antigen remains unidentified. The data derive from a study of siplizumab effects on memory and regulatory T cells. Regarding the study as a whole: Naive T cells apparently outstripped memory cells in diversity and seemed major alloresponse contributors.

Clones were read by immunoSEQ multiplex PCR, and TCRdb kept only the in-frame ones, dropping some. The table shows about 50,000 clones, with about 90% occurring only once. This CDR3 region has 15 residues. Germline V lookup: CDR1 MGHDK, CDR2 SYGVNS. V shed 4 bases and J shed 6 bases, with 19 bases lying between them. The V and J genes are TRBV25-1 and TRBJ2-7, with D perhaps matching TRBD1 (5 bases). The TCR originated in a human donor in good health. Sequenced sample: naive CD8+ T cells sorted from blood. The CDR3 DNA sequence: TGTGCCAGCAGTGCTGATCAGGACCTAGGGGTCGAGCAGTACTTC. Its protein is CASSADQDLGVEQYF.